The rows below give T cell receptor beta chains drawn from one sample of a study of breast tumors, draining lymph nodes, adjacent tissues. TCRdb reprocessed the multiplex PCR reads via MiXCR and lists one record per CDR3 protein. The top ten clones hold about 1.4% of a sample with more than 200,000 distinct CDR3 sequences, approximately 29% of them seen once. Sequencing input: axillary lymph node tissue. These receptors all stem from a female donor with breast cancer. Some clones in this sample may be carry-over from other donors' samples. The CDR3 runs from the conserved cysteine through the conserved F or W. Each record gives: J gene, V gene, clone size, D gene, CDR3 protein, CDR3 DNA. The D gene is left open where the match is weak. Size is omitted from some rows. Given values are once, few, many or a class for expanded clones.

j_gene: TRBJ1-2; v_gene: TRBV18; abundance: -; d_gene: -; CDR3aa: CASSPSQLGRTNYGYTF; CDR3nt: TGTGCCAGCTCACCATCTCAACTTGGGAGAACAAACTATGGCTACACCTTC
j_gene: TRBJ2-1; v_gene: TRBV7-9; abundance: -; d_gene: TRBD2; CDR3aa: CASSLLGGSSYNEQFF; CDR3nt: TGTGCCAGCAGCTTACTGGGGGGGAGCTCCTACAATGAGCAGTTCTTC
j_gene: TRBJ1-5; v_gene: TRBV20-1; abundance: many; d_gene: -; CDR3aa: CSARVGGNQPQHF; CDR3nt: TGCAGTGCTAGAGTCGGGGGGAATCAGCCCCAGCATTTT
j_gene: TRBJ2-2; v_gene: TRBV13; abundance: many; d_gene: -; CDR3aa: CASSPILRDTGELFF; CDR3nt: TGTGCCAGCAGCCCCATCTTGAGGGACACCGGGGAGCTGTTTTTT
j_gene: TRBJ1-1; v_gene: TRBV12-3/TRBV12-4; abundance: few; d_gene: -; CDR3aa: CASSLGRRRRTEAFF; CDR3nt: TGTGCCAGCAGTTTAGGACGTCGGAGGAGAACTGAAGCTTTCTTT
j_gene: TRBJ2-3; v_gene: TRBV6-5; abundance: -; d_gene: -; CDR3aa: CASSYSWGTDTQYF; CDR3nt: TGTGCCAGCAGTTACTCGTGGGGCACAGATACGCAGTATTTT
j_gene: TRBJ1-1; v_gene: TRBV28; abundance: -; d_gene: TRBD1; CDR3aa: CASSRDRVNTEAFF; CDR3nt: TGTGCCAGCAGCAGGGACAGGGTGAACACTGAAGCTTTCTTT
j_gene: TRBJ2-3; v_gene: TRBV28; abundance: few; d_gene: -; CDR3aa: CASSRRSTDTQYF; CDR3nt: TGTGCCAGCAGCCGACGGAGCACAGATACGCAGTATTTT
j_gene: TRBJ2-3; v_gene: TRBV7-9; abundance: many; d_gene: -; CDR3aa: CASSLRLLAGTDTQYF; CDR3nt: TGTGCCAGCAGCTTGCGCCTTTTGGCGGGAACAGATACGCAGTATTTT
j_gene: TRBJ2-1; v_gene: TRBV20-1; abundance: many; d_gene: TRBD1; CDR3aa: CSALGLRAGQGFNNEQFF; CDR3nt: TGCAGTGCTCTAGGATTACGGGCGGGACAGGGCTTCAACAATGAGCAGTTCTTC
j_gene: TRBJ2-7; v_gene: TRBV28; abundance: -; d_gene: -; CDR3aa: CASRTGNSYEQYF; CDR3nt: TGTGCCAGCAGAACAGGGAACTCCTACGAGCAGTACTTC
j_gene: TRBJ1-5; v_gene: TRBV12-1; abundance: -; d_gene: -; CDR3aa: CASSFAPGQGAAQPQHF; CDR3nt: TGTGCCAGCAGCTTTGCACCAGGGCAGGGGGCCGCTCAGCCCCAGCATTTT
j_gene: TRBJ2-7; v_gene: TRBV5-1; abundance: many; d_gene: -; CDR3aa: CASSYTSSYEQYF; CDR3nt: TGCGCCAGCAGCTATACGAGCTCCTACGAGCAGTACTTC
j_gene: TRBJ2-7; v_gene: TRBV7-2; abundance: -; d_gene: -; CDR3aa: CASQARSTLSYEQYF; CDR3nt: TGTGCCAGCCAAGCTCGGTCCACACTTTCCTACGAGCAGTACTTC
j_gene: TRBJ2-3; v_gene: TRBV24-1; abundance: -; d_gene: TRBD1; CDR3aa: CATSEPGQPRSTDTQYF; CDR3nt: TGTGCCACCAGTGAGCCGGGACAGCCCCGTAGCACAGATACGCAGTATTTT
j_gene: TRBJ2-7; v_gene: TRBV20-1; abundance: many; d_gene: TRBD1; CDR3aa: CSARRTGEAYEQYF; CDR3nt: TGCAGTGCTAGGCGGACAGGGGAGGCCTACGAGCAGTACTTC
j_gene: TRBJ2-5; v_gene: TRBV7-2; abundance: -; d_gene: -; CDR3aa: CASSLSFRAKETQYF; CDR3nt: TGTGCCAGCAGCTTAAGTTTCAGGGCTAAGGAGACCCAGTACTTC
j_gene: TRBJ2-3; v_gene: TRBV10-3; abundance: many; d_gene: -; CDR3aa: CAISEQYTQYF; CDR3nt: TGTGCCATCAGTGAGCAGTATACGCAGTATTTT
j_gene: TRBJ1-5; v_gene: TRBV6-6; abundance: few; d_gene: -; CDR3aa: CASSHLPRFHQPQHF; CDR3nt: TGTGCCAGCAGTCACCTTCCCAGGTTTCATCAGCCCCAGCATTTT
j_gene: TRBJ1-4; v_gene: TRBV24-1; abundance: once; d_gene: TRBD1; CDR3aa: CATSGQGSEKLFF; CDR3nt: TGTGCCACCAGTGGACAGGGGAGTGAAAAACTGTTTTTT
j_gene: TRBJ2-1; v_gene: TRBV3-1; abundance: many; d_gene: -; CDR3aa: CASGRLGSSYNEQFF; CDR3nt: TGTGCCAGCGGCCGGCTGGGGAGCTCCTACAATGAGCAGTTCTTC